These 28 T cell receptor beta chains came from one sample sequenced in a study of T cells in pancreatic ductal adenocarcinoma. TCRdb's table, derived via immunoSEQ multiplex PCR, lists solely in-frame clones and lacks some. The sample lists more than 85,000 clones; about 96% were seen once. Selected pancreatic ductal adenocarcinoma patients had undergone surgery without neoadjuvant therapy. Source material: PBMCs. All receptors derive from a human donor with pancreatic ductal adenocarcinoma.

The rearrangement links TRBV4-1 to TRBJ1-5, with D possibly TRBD1 on 5 matching bases. The V gene's germline CDR1 is MGHRA and CDR2 YSYEKL. This CDR3 is 16 amino acids long. V lost 0 bases to trimming and J lost 5 bases, with 14 bases between them. This CDR3 reads CASSQDGARDYQPQHF. Written as DNA, the CDR3 is TGCGCCAGCAGCCAAGACGGGGCCAGGGACTATCAGCCCCAGCATTTT.

The chain joins TRBV30 to TRBJ2-1; 8 bases agree with TRBD2. The CDR3 extends over 14 amino acids. CDR1 is GTSNPN and CDR2 is SVGIG in the germline V gene (reference sequence). V lost 6 bases, J lost 2 bases, and 6 bases stayed unmatched. This chain's CDR3 is CACCGRGAYNEQFF. Written as DNA, the CDR3 is TGTGCCTGTTGCGGGCGGGGGGCCTACAATGAGCAGTTCTTC.

V usage is TRBV27 and J usage is TRBJ2-5, with TRBD1 identical over 9 bases. V trimming: 6 bases; J trimming: 0 bases; junction bases outside the gene matches: 8. The CDR3 spans 16 residues. The germline CDR1 and CDR2 sequences are MNHEY and SMNVEV (reference sequence). Written as DNA, the CDR3 is TGTGCCAGCAGGGCCGGGACAGGGCGGGACCAAGAGACCCAGTACTTC. Amino acid sequence: CASRAGTGRDQETQYF.

The chain links TRBV19 to TRBJ1-1; D uncertain. The CDR3 covers 16 residues. Trimming took 7 bases from V and 2 from J, leaving 20 bases between them. CDR1 LNHDA and CDR2 SQIVND come from the germline V gene (reference sequence). CDR3 residues: CASIAFGAAPNTEAFF. The CDR3 DNA reads TGTGCCAGTATCGCGTTCGGAGCAGCTCCCAACACTGAAGCTTTCTTT.

Details on this clone: The sample carries other DNA sequences with the same CDR3. V gene TRBV5-4 combines with J gene TRBJ2-3; D uncertain. The CDR3 is 13 amino acids. V was shortened by 0 bases and J by 1 base, with 3 bases between the two germline ends. Per the germline V gene, CDR1 is SGHNT and CDR2 is YYREEE (reference sequence). Here the CDR3 reads CASSLAGTDTQYF. The CDR3 nucleotides are TGTGCCAGCAGCTTGGCGGGCACAGATACGCAGTATTTT. The variable domain in full, with the rest retrieved from reference TRBV5-4 and TRBJ2-3, is ETGVTQSPTHLIKTRGQQVTLRCSSQSGHNTVSWYQQALGQGPQFIFQYYREEENGRGNFPPRFSGLQFPNYSSELNVNALELDDSALYLCASSLAGTDTQYFGPGTRLTVL.

The chain combines TRBV7-6 with TRBJ2-3; no firm D call. CDR1 and CDR2 from the germline V gene are SGHVS and FNYEAQ. The CDR3 consists of 13 residues. V lost 1 base and J lost 5, with 7 bases in between. CDR3 loop: CASSLGPRDTQYF. In DNA, the CDR3 is TGTGCCAGCAGCTTAGGGCCCCGAGATACGCAGTATTTT.

This clone showed up just once. The rearrangement joins TRBV28 to TRBJ2-3; 7 bases are a match to TRBD1. This CDR3 contains 18 residues. Germline V CDR1 and CDR2: MDHEN, SYDVKM. V gave up 6 bases and J gave up 0 bases; unmatched junction bases: 15. CDR3 coding DNA: TGTGCCAGCAGCCAAGACAGGGTTAAGGCCTCTAGCACAGATACGCAGTATTTT. Protein: CASSQDRVKASSTDTQYF.

This chain links TRBV9 with TRBJ1-4, with TRBD1 matching over 7 bases. The CDR3 sequence is 14 residues long. Per the germline V gene, CDR1 is SGDLS and CDR2 is YYNGEE. With V trimmed by 5 bases and J by 3 bases, 4 bases remained unmatched. The CDR3 reads CASSRGQANEKLFF. The CDR3 DNA reads as TGTGCCAGCAGTCGCGGACAGGCTAATGAAAAACTGTTTTTT.

V is TRBV30 and J is TRBJ1-4, with D possibly being TRBD1 (6 bases). The V end was cut by 8 bases, the J end by 4 bases, with 11 bases between. This CDR3 contains 12 residues. Germline-derived CDR1 and CDR2 are GTSNPN and SVGIG (reference sequence). CDR3 sequence: CAIGGRNEKLFF. Here the CDR3 DNA reads TGTGCCATAGGGGGTCGTAATGAAAAACTGTTTTTT.

The V and J genes are TRBV7-9 and TRBJ2-2; tentatively, D is TRBD2 (6 bases). The CDR3 is 19 residues long. Deletions cut 4 bases from V and 0 bases from J, with 21 bases between. Germline CDR1 is SEHNR and CDR2 is FQNEAQ (reference sequence). CDR3 loop: CASSSPSELASANTGELFF. CDR3 nucleotide sequence: TGTGCCAGCAGCTCGCCGTCGGAACTAGCCTCAGCGAACACCGGGGAGCTGTTTTTT. The full variable domain, its missing parts supplied by reference TRBV7-9 and TRBJ2-2, is DTGVSQNPRHKITKRGQNVTFRCDPISEHNRLYWYRQTLGQGPEFLTYFQNEAQLEKSRLLSDRFSAERPKGSFSTLEIQRTEQGDSAMYLCASSSPSELASANTGELFFGEGSRLTVL.

The rearrangement joins TRBV19 to TRBJ2-7; TRBD1 aligns across 8 bases. Germline V CDR1 and CDR2: LNHDA, SQIVND (reference sequence). The CDR3 contains 15 residues. The junction had 8 bases not matched to a gene; V was cut back by 1 base and J by 6 bases. In DNA form, the CDR3 reads TGTGCCAGTAGTATAGTGGCAGGGGGCAAAGTCGAGCAGTACTTC. Translating it yields CASSIVAGGKVEQYF. Full variable domain (missing parts from reference TRBV19 and TRBJ2-7): DGGITQSPKYLFRKEGQNVTLSCEQNLNHDAMYWYRQDPGQGLRLIYYSQIVNDFQKGDIAEGYSVSREKKESFPLTVTSAQKNPTAFYLCASSIVAGGKVEQYFGPGTRLTVT.

The rearrangement uses TRBV2 and TRBJ2-6, with D perhaps matching TRBD2 (5 bases). Germline V CDR1 and CDR2: SNHLY, FYNNEI. This CDR3 region has 12 residues. The V end lost 3 bases, the J end lost 11 bases, and 8 bases lay between the germline ends. The CDR3 DNA sequence: TGTGCCAGCAGTGAGCTCGGGGACGTCCTGACTTTC. Amino acids: CASSELGDVLTF.

The J gene is TRBJ2-1, the V gene TRBV7-3; D remains ambiguous. The V gene's germline CDR1 is SGHTA and CDR2 FQGTGA. V was shortened by 5 bases and J by 9 bases, with 11 bases between the two germline ends. This CDR3 comprises 12 residues. CDR3 protein: CASSRLDGEQFF. The CDR3 DNA sequence: TGTGCCAGCAGCCGCCTAGACGGTGAGCAGTTCTTC. The variable domain in full, with the rest retrieved from reference TRBV7-3 and TRBJ2-1, is GAGVSQTPSNKVTEKGKYVELRCDPISGHTALYWYRQSLGQGPEFLIYFQGTGAADDSGLPNDRFFAVRPEGSVSTLKIQRTERGDSAVYLCASSRLDGEQFFGPGTRLTVL.

The chain's CDR3 is CASSLAGTGGAANTGELFF. The CDR3 nucleotides read TGTGCCAGCAGCTTAGCCGGGACAGGGGGCGCGGCGAACACCGGGGAGCTGTTTTTT. This chain joins TRBV7-9 and TRBJ2-2; 12 positions agree with TRBD1. V trimming: 0 bases; J trimming: 0 bases; junction bases outside the gene matches: 5. The CDR3 sequence is 19 residues long. From germline, CDR1 is SEHNR and CDR2 FQNEAQ (reference sequence). The entire variable domain, with the rest obtained from reference TRBV7-9 and TRBJ2-2, is as follows: DTGVSQNPRHKITKRGQNVTFRCDPISEHNRLYWYRQTLGQGPEFLTYFQNEAQLEKSRLLSDRFSAERPKGSFSTLEIQRTEQGDSAMYLCASSLAGTGGAANTGELFFGEGSRLTVL.

The rearrangement links TRBV7-3 to TRBJ2-5; 8 bases agree with TRBD2. Losses at the gene ends were 4 bases for V and 7 bases for J; bases not matched to a gene: 8. Germline CDR1 reads SGHTA; CDR2 reads FQGTGA. CDR3 size: 14 residues. CDR3 protein: CASSSSGGLATQYF. CDR3 bases: TGTGCCAGCAGCTCGTCGGGGGGGCTGGCGACCCAGTACTTC.

This chain joins TRBV4-3 and TRBJ2-1; 9 bases match TRBD2. CDR3 length equals 14 residues. The J segment lost 10 bases and the V segment lost 0 bases, leaving 4 bases of the junction unmatched. The germline gives CDR1 LGHNA, CDR2 YSLEER. The CDR3 is CASSQDFLAGEQFF. CDR3 bases: TGCGCCAGCAGCCAAGATTTCCTAGCGGGAGAGCAGTTCTTC.

The rearrangement uses TRBV18 and TRBJ2-1; tentatively, D is TRBD1 (6 bases). The germline V gene has CDR1 KGHSH and CDR2 LQKENI. The CDR3 covers 11 residues. V was trimmed by 5 bases and J by 11 bases, leaving 10 bases between them. This CDR3 is CASSRTDQQFF. In DNA form, the CDR3 reads TGTGCCAGCTCAAGGACAGACCAGCAGTTCTTC.

This clone was observed once. The CDR3 nucleotides read TGTGCCAGTACCCCCTCGAACCCGGGTTATGAGCAGTTCTTC. The encoded protein is CASTPSNPGYEQFF. The chain recombines TRBV19 with TRBJ2-1; D gene uncertain. This CDR3 comprises 14 residues. The V and J ends lost 7 bases and 8 bases respectively, with 18 bases between them. Germline V lookup: CDR1 LNHDA, CDR2 SQIVND (reference sequence).

The chain recombines TRBV27 with TRBJ1-1; D is unresolved. Germline CDR1 MNHEY, CDR2 SMNVEV (reference sequence). Trimming removed 3 bases from V and 1 base from J, with 6 bases in between. This CDR3 spans 13 amino acids. The CDR3 DNA follows: TGTGCCAGCAGTTTGCCCGGGAACACTGAAGCTTTCTTT. This translates into CASSLPGNTEAFF.

The V gene is TRBV6-5, the J gene TRBJ1-1, with a weak D call TRBD1 (5 bases). V lost 1 base to trimming and J lost 5 bases, with 11 bases between them. The CDR3 loop spans 14 amino acids. CDR1 is MNHEY, CDR2 SVGAGI, per germline. CDR3 sequence (DNA): TGTGCCAGCAGTTACTTCGGACATCGAACTGAAGCTTTCTTT. As protein: CASSYFGHRTEAFF.

This clone was seen once. The chain has TRBV6-6 and TRBJ1-5; TRBD1 is a possible D gene (5 bases). This CDR3 has 15 amino acids. CDR1 MNHNY and CDR2 SVGAGI come from the germline V gene (reference sequence). The germline V and J ends were trimmed by 2 bases and 1 base, with 9 bases remaining between them. CDR3: CASSYGTSSNQPQHF. The CDR3 DNA is TGTGCCAGCAGTTACGGGACTTCCAGCAATCAGCCCCAGCATTTT.

J is TRBJ2-7 and V is TRBV25-1; TRBD1 matches at 7 bases. The germline V gene has CDR1 MGHDK and CDR2 SYGVNS. The CDR3 is made up of 14 amino acids. V lost 2 bases to trimming and J lost 7 bases; unmatched junction nucleotides: 8. The CDR3 DNA is TGTGCCAGCAGTGAAAGGGGACAGCTTCGAGAGCAGTACTTC. Residues: CASSERGQLREQYF.

In its sample, this clone was seen once. The chain couples TRBV27 to TRBJ1-5, with D possibly TRBD1 on 6 matching bases. CDR3 length: 13 residues. The V gene lost 6 bases and the J gene lost 6 bases, with 12 bases spanning the gap. Germline V CDR1 and CDR2: MNHEY, SMNVEV (reference sequence). The chain's CDR3 is CASSFSGAQPQHF. CDR3 bases: TGTGCCAGCAGCTTTTCAGGGGCTCAGCCCCAGCATTTT.

The chain employs TRBV5-1 and TRBJ2-7; 11 nucleotides match TRBD2. The CDR3 has 15 amino acids. Germline V gene data show CDR1 as SGHRS and CDR2 as YFSETQ. With 4 bases clipped from V and 4 bases from J, the junction kept 7 bases outside the gene matches. CDR3 sequence: CASSRLAGSLYEQYF. The DNA for the CDR3 is TGCGCCAGCAGCAGACTAGCGGGAAGCTTATACGAGCAGTACTTC.

The chain employs TRBV25-1 and TRBJ2-7; possibly TRBD2 for D (6 bases). V lost 3 bases to trimming and J lost 9 bases, with 15 bases between them. Looked up from germline, CDR1 is MGHDK and CDR2 is SYGVNS. The CDR3 length is 13 residues. The CDR3 loop reads CASSEEGRGWQYF. CDR3 DNA: TGTGCCAGCAGTGAGGAGGGAAGGGGATGGCAGTACTTC.

The chain recombines TRBV5-1 with TRBJ2-1; the match to TRBD2 covers 7 bases. V dropped 2 bases and J dropped 2; count of bases not matched to a gene: 10. CDR1 SGHRS and CDR2 YFSETQ come from the germline V gene. This CDR3 contains 17 residues. CDR3 DNA sequence: TGCGCCAGCAGCTTCGCTTGGTGGGAGGGAGCCTACAATGAGCAGTTCTTC. Translating gives CASSFAWWEGAYNEQFF.

The genes are TRBV6-4 and TRBJ2-1; no reliable D call. CDR3 length: 11 residues. The V gene's germline CDR1 is MRHNA and CDR2 SNTAGT. The V end lost 5 bases, the J end lost 4 bases, and 3 bases lay between the germline ends. CDR3 sequence: CASSLYNEQFF. CDR3 nucleotide sequence: TGTGCCAGCAGTTTATACAATGAGCAGTTCTTC.

V and J are TRBV18 and TRBJ2-7, with 8 bases fitting TRBD2. CDR3 length: 14 amino acids. J lost 2 bases, V lost 5 bases, and 5 bases had no gene match. Looked up from germline, CDR1 is KGHSH and CDR2 is LQKENI. The CDR3 here is CASSAGGPTYEQYF. CDR3 DNA sequence: TGTGCCAGCTCAGCGGGAGGCCCCACCTACGAGCAGTACTTC.